A selection of T cell receptor beta chains follows, all from one sample in a study of blood T cell repertoires in COVID-19. Clones were read by immunoSEQ multiplex PCR, and TCRdb kept only the in-frame ones, dropping some. The sample carries fewer than 150,000 clones, about 83% recorded once. The sequenced material came from peripheral blood. Every receptor here comes from a woman between 40 and 55 years old with acute or convalescent COVID-19. Each CDR3 is given with its conserved first and last residue. The order of the fields is clone size, CDR3 length, J gene, D gene, V gene, CDR3 DNA, CDR3 protein. A D gene is named only where the DNA matches it firmly. The size entry is marked missing in some rows and otherwise reads once, few, many or a size class.

>.|14|TRBJ1-1|TRBD1|TRBV6-6
TGTGCCAGCAACCCGACAGGGATGAACACTGAAGCTTTCTTT
CASNPTGMNTEAFF
>once|11|TRBJ1-1|TRBD1|TRBV19
TGTGCCAGTAACACAGGACAGGGGGCGATCTTT
CASNTGQGAIF
>.|13|TRBJ1-1|.|TRBV2
TGTGCCAGCAACGTACGGGGGAACACTGAAGCTTTCTTT
CASNVRGNTEAFF
>.|15|TRBJ1-6|TRBD1|TRBV7-2
TGTGCCAGCAGCTTAGCGCGAGGGGGCAGGTCACCCCTCCACTTT
CASSLARGGRSPLHF
>.|14|TRBJ1-3|.|TRBV2
TGTGCCAGCAGTGATCAGGGGCCAGGAAACACCATATATTTT
CASSDQGPGNTIYF
>once|15|TRBJ1-2|.|TRBV10-3
TGTGCCATCAGCCCGGGTGCGGGGAACAACTATGGCTACACCTTC
CAISPGAGNNYGYTF
>.|17|TRBJ2-5|TRBD1|TRBV28
TGTGCCAGCAGTTTACAGTTTGGGACAGGGGGTTTAGGGACCCAGTACTTC
CASSLQFGTGGLGTQYF
>.|14|TRBJ2-2|TRBD1|TRBV27
TGTGCCAGCAGTCGGACAGGGAACACCGGGGAGCTGTTTTTT
CASSRTGNTGELFF
>.|17|TRBJ2-1|.|TRBV5-1
TGCGCCAGCAGCTTTTACCCGGAGGCAGCCGCCGACAATGAGCAGTTCTTC
CASSFYPEAAADNEQFF
>.|14|TRBJ2-2|TRBD2|TRBV30
TGTGCCTGGAGAGGGACTAGCGTAACCGGGGAGCTGTTTTTT
CAWRGTSVTGELFF
>.|11|TRBJ2-1|.|TRBV10-3
TGTGCCATCAGTGAGGCGGATGAGCAGTTCTTC
CAISEADEQFF
>.|15|TRBJ2-3|TRBD2|TRBV24-1
TGTGCCACGGGGGGGATAGCGGGGGAGGCAGATACGCAGTATTTT
CATGGIAGEADTQYF
>.|14|TRBJ1-2|TRBD1|TRBV2
TGTGCCAGCAGTGAATGTCAGGGGGCGAGGGGCTACACCTTC
CASSECQGARGYTF
>.|14|TRBJ2-7|.|TRBV11-2
TGTGCCAGCAGCTTAAACAGCGGCCGTTACGAGCAGTACTTC
CASSLNSGRYEQYF
>once|16|TRBJ1-1|.|TRBV11-2
TGTGCCAGCAGCCGTTCGATGACAGGTGTGAACACTGAAGCTTTCTTT
CASSRSMTGVNTEAFF
>.|15|TRBJ2-1|TRBD2|TRBV2
TGTGCCAGCAGTCTCGAACGTGGTAGCGGGAATGAGCAGTTCTTC
CASSLERGSGNEQFF
>.|14|TRBJ1-5|.|TRBV6-6
TGTGCCAGCAGTTACATGGAGGGTAATCAGCCCCAGCATTTT
CASSYMEGNQPQHF
>.|15|TRBJ1-1|TRBD1|TRBV27
TGTGCCAGCAGTCCAAGGGGACAGGCGAACACTGAAGCTTTCTTT
CASSPRGQANTEAFF
>.|14|TRBJ2-7|.|TRBV5-1
TGCGCCAGCAGCTCCGTCGTCAGGGCCTACGAGCAGTACTTC
CASSSVVRAYEQYF
>.|14|TRBJ2-5|.|TRBV7-9
TGTGCCAGCAGCTCCCTCCGACAGGTGGAGACCCAGTACTTC
CASSSLRQVETQYF
>.|15|TRBJ1-5|.|TRBV6-5
TGTGCCAGCACCCCACTGGGGGGAGACAATCAGCCCCAGCATTTT
CASTPLGGDNQPQHF
>few|12|TRBJ1-6|.|TRBV7-2
TGTGCCAGCACCCCCTTGCGGGGACCCCTCCACTTT
CASTPLRGPLHF